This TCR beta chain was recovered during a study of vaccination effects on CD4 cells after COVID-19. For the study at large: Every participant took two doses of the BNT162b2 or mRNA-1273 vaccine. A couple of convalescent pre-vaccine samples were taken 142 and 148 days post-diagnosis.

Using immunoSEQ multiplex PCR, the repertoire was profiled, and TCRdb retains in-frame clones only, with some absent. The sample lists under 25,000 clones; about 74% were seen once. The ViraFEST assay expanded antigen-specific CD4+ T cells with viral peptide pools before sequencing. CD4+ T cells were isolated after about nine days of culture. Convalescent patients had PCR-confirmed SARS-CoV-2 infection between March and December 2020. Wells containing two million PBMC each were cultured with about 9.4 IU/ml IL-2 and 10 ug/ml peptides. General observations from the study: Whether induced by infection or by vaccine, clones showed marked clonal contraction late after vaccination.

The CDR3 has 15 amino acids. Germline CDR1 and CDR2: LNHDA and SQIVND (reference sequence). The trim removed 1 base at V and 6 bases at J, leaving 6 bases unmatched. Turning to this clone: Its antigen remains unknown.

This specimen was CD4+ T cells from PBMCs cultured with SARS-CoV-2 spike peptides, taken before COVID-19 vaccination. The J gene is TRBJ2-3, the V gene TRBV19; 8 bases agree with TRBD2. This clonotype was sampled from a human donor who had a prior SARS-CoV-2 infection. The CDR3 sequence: CASSIGERESDTQYF. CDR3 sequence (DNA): TGTGCCAGTAGTATAGGGGAGCGGGAGTCGGATACGCAGTATTTT.